These 10 T cell receptor beta chains originate from one sample sequenced in a study of T cells in Graves' hyperthyroidism and ophthalmopathy. Amplification of TCR beta CDR3 regions was performed using RNA transcripts as template. First-round RT-PCR of the TCR CDR3 relied on the HTBI primer set. TCRdb itself ran the multiplex PCR reads through MiXCR, one entry per CDR3 protein. Of around 600,000 distinct CDR3 sequences listed, approximately 15% are singletons. Input material: blood. These TCRs come from a woman in her fifties or sixties with Graves' ophthalmopathy.

There are many counts of this clonotype. The V and J genes are TRBV20-1 and TRBJ2-3; D is perhaps TRBD1 or TRBD2 (5 bases each). Germline values: CDR1 DFQATT, CDR2 SNEGSKA (reference sequence). The V gene lost 5 bases and the J gene lost 0 bases, with 12 bases spanning the gap. This CDR3 spans 14 amino acids. The DNA for the CDR3 is TGCAGTGCTCGCAGGGAGTATAGCACAGATACGCAGTATTTT. Protein: CSARREYSTDTQYF.

The table lists this clonotype with many counts. The chain joins TRBV11-2 to TRBJ2-5; no clear D. CDR3 length: 12 residues. Per the germline V gene, CDR1 is SGHAT and CDR2 is FQNNGV. V lost 1 base, J lost 9 bases, and 9 bases lay in between. The CDR3 coding sequence is TGTGCCAGCAGCTTAGTCGATTGGGCCCAGTACTTC. Translated: CASSLVDWAQYF.

The table lists this clonotype with a few counts. This sequence joins TRBV6-2 or TRBV6-3 and TRBJ1-5; TRBD1 matches at 7 bases. Germline values: CDR1 MNHEY, CDR2 SVGEGT. V lost 6 bases to trimming and J lost 0 bases; unmatched junction nucleotides: 8. There are 16 residues in the CDR3. CDR3: CASRADRANSNQPQHF. The DNA for the CDR3 is TGTGCCAGCAGGGCCGACAGGGCGAATAGCAATCAGCCCCAGCATTTT.

This clonotype has a count of ten or more. The CDR3: CASSIQGPGELFF. Written as DNA, the CDR3 is TGTGCCAGCAGTATTCAGGGGCCCGGGGAGCTGTTTTTT. The chain is built from TRBV12-3 or TRBV12-4 and TRBJ2-2, with D possibly TRBD1 on 6 matching bases. This CDR3 has 13 amino acids. V lost 5 bases and J 6 bases, leaving 10 bases between the germline ends.

This clonotype appeared many times. The chain employs TRBV30 and TRBJ1-2; D is perhaps TRBD1 (6 bases). Germline loops: CDR1 GTSNPN, CDR2 SVGIG (reference sequence). This CDR3 has 13 residues. V lost 0 bases to trimming and J lost 5 bases, with 10 bases between them. In DNA, the CDR3 is TGTGCCTGGAGTGTAGGGCAGGGGTATGGCTACACCTTC. Translating gives CAWSVGQGYGYTF.

This clonotype was seen a few times. V gene TRBV27 combines with J gene TRBJ2-7, with 9 bases identical to TRBD2. The CDR3 covers 15 residues. Germline CDR1 MNHEY, CDR2 SMNVEV (reference sequence). With V trimmed by 5 bases and J by 5 bases, 10 bases remained unmatched. CDR3 sequence reads: CASSLNSGRRHEQYF. The CDR3, as DNA: TGTGCCAGCAGTCTTAATAGCGGGAGACGTCACGAGCAGTACTTC.

The chain carries TRBV20-1 and TRBJ2-1, with TRBD1 identical over 10 bases. The germline gives CDR1 DFQATT, CDR2 SNEGSKA (reference sequence). After removal of 6 bases from V and 8 bases from J, the junction contained 10 bases not matched to a gene. The CDR3 has 14 residues. The CDR3 sequence: CSAPRTGGGDEQFF. As DNA, the CDR3 is TGCAGTGCCCCACGGACAGGGGGGGGTGATGAGCAGTTCTTC.

This clonotype has ten or more counts. The V and J genes are TRBV6-2 or TRBV6-3 and TRBJ1-1; 8 bases map to TRBD1. CDR3 length: 14 residues. With V trimmed by 0 bases and J by 7 bases, 4 bases remained unmatched. Germline-derived CDR1 and CDR2 are MNHEY and SVGEGT. CDR3 nucleotides: TGTGCCAGCAGTTACTCCGGACAGGGAAGTGAAGCTTTCTTT. It specifies CASSYSGQGSEAFF.

This clonotype was counted ten times or more. This chain connects TRBV7-3 to TRBJ2-1, with 14 bases matching TRBD2. Germline loops: CDR1 SGHTA, CDR2 FQGTGA. The CDR3 has 18 residues. Germline trimming cut 4 bases from V and 3 bases from J; bases unmatched to any gene: 8. Here the CDR3 reads CASSSGLAGAVGYNEQFF. CDR3 DNA sequence: TGTGCCAGCAGCTCGGGACTAGCGGGAGCGGTTGGCTACAATGAGCAGTTCTTC.

In its sample, this clonotype was seen many times. One end of the junction fails to match germline, which may point to a read error. The chain joins TRBV11-2 to TRBJ2-7; D ambiguous. CDR3 length equals 11 residues. Germline V gives CDR1 SGHAT, CDR2 FQNNGV. The CDR3, as DNA: TGTGCCAACAGCCGAAACTACGAGCAGTACTTC. This translates into CANSRNYEQYF. Full variable domain (outside the CDR3, taken from reference TRBV11-2 and TRBJ2-7): EAGVAQSPRYKIIEKRQSVAFWCNPISGHATLYWYQQILGQGPKLLIQFQNNGVVDDSQLPKDRFSAERLKGVDSTLKIQPAKLEDSAVYLCANSRNYEQYFGPGTRLTVT.